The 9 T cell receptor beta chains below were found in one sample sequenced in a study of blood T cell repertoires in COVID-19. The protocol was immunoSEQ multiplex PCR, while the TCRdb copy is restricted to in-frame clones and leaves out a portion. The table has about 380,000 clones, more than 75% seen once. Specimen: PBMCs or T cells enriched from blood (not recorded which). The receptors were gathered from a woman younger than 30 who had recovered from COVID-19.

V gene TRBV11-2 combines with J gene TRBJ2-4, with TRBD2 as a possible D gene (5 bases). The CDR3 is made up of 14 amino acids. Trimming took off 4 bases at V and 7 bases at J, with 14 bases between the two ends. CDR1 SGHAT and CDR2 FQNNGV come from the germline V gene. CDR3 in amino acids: CASSSAGIMNIQYF. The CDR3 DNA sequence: TGTGCCAGCAGCTCGGCCGGGATTATGAACATTCAGTACTTC.

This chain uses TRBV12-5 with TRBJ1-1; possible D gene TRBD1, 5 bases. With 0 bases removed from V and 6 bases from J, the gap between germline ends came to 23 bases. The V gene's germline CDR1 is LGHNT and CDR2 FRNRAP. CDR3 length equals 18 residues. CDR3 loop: CASGLVRKVEGPNAEAFF. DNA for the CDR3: TGTGCTAGTGGTTTGGTACGTAAGGTGGAGGGACCAAACGCTGAAGCTTTCTTT.

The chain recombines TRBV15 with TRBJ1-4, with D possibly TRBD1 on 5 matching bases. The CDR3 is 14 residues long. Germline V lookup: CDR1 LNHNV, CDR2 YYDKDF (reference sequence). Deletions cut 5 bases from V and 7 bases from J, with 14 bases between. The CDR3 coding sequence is TGTGCCACCAGCCATGGGGGGGGTGGTGAAAAACTGTTTTTT. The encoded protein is CATSHGGGGEKLFF. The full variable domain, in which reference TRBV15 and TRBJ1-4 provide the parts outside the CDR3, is DAMVIQNPRYQVTQFGKPVTLSCSQTLNHNVMYWYQQKSSQAPKLLFHYYDKDFNNEADTPDNFQSRRPNTSFCFLDIRSPGLGDTAMYLCATSHGGGGEKLFFGSGTQLSVL.

CDR3 residues: CAISDVPGQLNEKLFF. The CDR3 nucleotides are TGTGCCATCAGTGACGTACCGGGACAGCTTAATGAAAAACTGTTTTTT. The gene calls are TRBV10-3 and TRBJ1-4; 7 bases are shared with TRBD1. The germline V gene encodes CDR1 ENHRY and CDR2 SYGVKD. V shed 3 bases, J shed 4 bases, and the junction held 8 bases outside the gene matches. The CDR3 totals 16 residues.

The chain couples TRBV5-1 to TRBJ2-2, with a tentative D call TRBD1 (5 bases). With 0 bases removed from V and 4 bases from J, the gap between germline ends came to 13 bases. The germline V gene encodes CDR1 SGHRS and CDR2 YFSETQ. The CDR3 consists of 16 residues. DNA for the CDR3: TGCGCCAGCAGCTTGGTTGTCAGGGTCGGCACCGGGGAGCTGTTTTTT. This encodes CASSLVVRVGTGELFF.

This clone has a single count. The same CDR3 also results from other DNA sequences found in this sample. CDR3 sequence: CASSFSGSYEQYF. As DNA, the CDR3 is TGTGCCAGCAGTTTCTCAGGTTCCTACGAGCAGTACTTC. The chain links TRBV28 to TRBJ2-7; D gene unclear. The V gene lost 3 bases and the J gene lost 1 base, with 7 bases spanning the gap. Germline V gives CDR1 MDHEN, CDR2 SYDVKM. This CDR3 has 13 amino acids.

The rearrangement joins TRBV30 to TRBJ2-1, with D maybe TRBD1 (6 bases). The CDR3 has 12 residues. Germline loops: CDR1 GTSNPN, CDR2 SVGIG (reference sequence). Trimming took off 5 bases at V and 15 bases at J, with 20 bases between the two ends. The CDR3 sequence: CAWDRGHEGPFF. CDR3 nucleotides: TGTGCCTGGGATAGGGGACATGAGGGACCGTTCTTC.

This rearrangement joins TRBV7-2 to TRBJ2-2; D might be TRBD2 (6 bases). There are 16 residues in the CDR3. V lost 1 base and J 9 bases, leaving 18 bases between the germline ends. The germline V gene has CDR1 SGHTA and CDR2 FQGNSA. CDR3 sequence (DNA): TGTGCCAGCAGCTTAGGCGGGACGGCTAGCGTGCGGGAGCTGTTTTTT. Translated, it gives CASSLGGTASVRELFF. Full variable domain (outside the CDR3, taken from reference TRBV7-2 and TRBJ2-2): GAGVSQSPSNKVTEKGKDVELRCDPISGHTALYWYRQSLGQGLEFLIYFQGNSAPDKSGLPSDRFSAERTGGSVSTLTIQRTQQEDSAVYLCASSLGGTASVRELFFGEGSRLTVL.

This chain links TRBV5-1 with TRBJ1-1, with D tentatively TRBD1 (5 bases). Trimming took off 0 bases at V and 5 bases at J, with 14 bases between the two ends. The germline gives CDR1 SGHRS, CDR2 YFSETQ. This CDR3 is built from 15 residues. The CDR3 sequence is CASSLARASETEAFF. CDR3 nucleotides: TGCGCCAGCAGCTTGGCCAGGGCTTCAGAGACTGAAGCTTTCTTT.